This TCR beta chain comes out of a study of response to subunit inactivated influenza vaccine. Using its own MiXCR run on the RT-PCR reads, TCRdb lists one record per CDR3 protein. The sample has 400,000 to 650,000 distinct CDR3 sequences; roughly 7.6% are singletons. Overall study results and limits: T cells newly recruited by each seasonal influenza vaccination are few, the authors suggested.

Details on this clonotype: The target antigen is unknown.

Germline V gene sequence: CDR1 SGHKS, CDR2 YYEKEE (reference sequence). The CDR3 extends over 14 amino acids. V was pared by 3 bases and J by 1 base, with 11 bases between. This receptor was taken from a man aged 45-69 years who received an inactivated influenza vaccine. The chain couples TRBV5-5 to TRBJ2-7; maybe TRBD2 (7 bases). The material sequenced was PBMCs from blood, taken about 23 months after vaccination. The CDR3 is CASSSGGQSYEQYF. CDR3 DNA: TGTGCCAGCAGCTCGGGGGGCCAGTCCTACGAGCAGTACTTC.